One and the same sample provided the 20 T cell receptor beta chains below, sequenced in a study of T-cell memory formation after mild COVID-19. Using its own MiXCR run on the 5' RACE reads, TCRdb lists one record per CDR3 protein. The table records 400,000 or so distinct CDR3 sequences, around 20% of them present only once. Sequencing was carried out using PBMCs or a T cell subset sorted from them (not recorded which). All receptors come from an adult woman who had mild COVID-19 (a few samples of this study predate the infection). Cell type and time point are not known.

V usage is TRBV11-2 and J usage is TRBJ2-1; 10 bases are a match to TRBD2. The germline CDR1 and CDR2 sequences are SGHAT and FQNNGV. V lost 0 bases and J lost 4; bases outside the gene matches: 3. The length of the CDR3 is 16 residues. Here the CDR3 reads CASSLDPSGRYNEQFF. The CDR3 DNA follows: TGTGCCAGCAGCTTAGATCCTAGCGGGAGATACAATGAGCAGTTCTTC.

V usage is TRBV20-1 and J usage is TRBJ2-7; 7 bases align to TRBD1. Germline V CDR1 and CDR2: DFQATT, SNEGSKA (reference sequence). J was trimmed by 7 bases and V by 6 bases; bases with no gene match: 12. The CDR3 length is 13 residues. As DNA, the CDR3 is TGCAGTGCGGTGCGACAGGGCGGTAGAGAGCAGTACTTC. Amino acid sequence: CSAVRQGGREQYF.

This clonotype came up a few times. The chain is built from TRBV3-1 and TRBJ2-2; D might be TRBD1 (6 bases). Trimming removed 0 bases from V and 0 bases from J, with 17 bases in between. Germline CDR1 reads LGHDT; CDR2 reads YNNKEL (reference sequence). The CDR3 has 19 amino acids. The CDR3 DNA follows: TGTGCCAGCAGCCAAGATTTAACAGGGTCCCTCGCGAACACCGGGGAGCTGTTTTTT. This codes for CASSQDLTGSLANTGELFF.

This clonotype turned up a few times. The chain has TRBV7-9 and TRBJ1-1, with 9 bases aligning to TRBD1. Unmatched junction bases numbered 7, after V lost 1 base and J lost 7 bases. This CDR3 spans 15 amino acids. CDR1 SEHNR and CDR2 FQNEAQ come from the germline V gene (reference sequence). CDR3 amino acids: CASSLGGTGPNEAFF. CDR3 DNA sequence: TGTGCCAGCAGCTTAGGGGGGACAGGGCCTAATGAAGCTTTCTTT.

This clonotype was observed once. This chain connects TRBV7-9 to TRBJ2-5, with a possible D match to TRBD2 (5 bases). The CDR3 extends over 15 amino acids. V was pared by 1 base and J by 6 bases, with 15 bases between. Looked up from germline, CDR1 is SEHNR and CDR2 is FQNEAQ (reference sequence). The CDR3 loop reads CASSLVVGLSQTQYF. The CDR3 coding sequence is TGTGCCAGCAGCTTAGTCGTCGGACTTTCCCAGACCCAGTACTTC.

A few counts support this clonotype. V gene TRBV10-3 combines with J gene TRBJ1-2, with 9 bases that match TRBD1. V shed 4 bases, J shed 4 bases, and the junction held 13 bases outside the gene matches. This CDR3 region has 17 residues. Germline CDR1 ENHRY, CDR2 SYGVKD. Written as DNA, the CDR3 is TGTGCCATCAGTGTGGGACAGGGCTCCTTAAATTCCTATGGCTACACCTTC. It is translated as CAISVGQGSLNSYGYTF.

The chain combines TRBV20-1 with TRBJ2-7; 7 bases fit TRBD1. In germline, CDR1 is DFQATT, CDR2 SNEGSKA (reference sequence). J was trimmed by 2 bases and V by 4 bases; bases with no gene match: 5. The length of the CDR3 is 13 residues. The CDR3 reads CSATDRLAYEQYF. The DNA of the CDR3 is TGCAGTGCTACGGACAGGCTGGCCTACGAGCAGTACTTC.

This clonotype turned up a few times. As DNA, the CDR3 is TGTGCCAGCAGCTCCAAGGACAGTCGTGAAAAACTGTTTTTT. As protein: CASSSKDSREKLFF. V gene TRBV7-9 combines with J gene TRBJ1-4; tentatively, D is TRBD1 (6 bases). Germline V gene sequence: CDR1 SEHNR, CDR2 FQNEAQ (reference sequence). V shed 4 bases and J shed 7 bases, with 13 bases lying between them. This CDR3 spans 14 amino acids.

Worth noting for this clonotype: An end of the junction does not agree with germline; a read error may underlie this. This sequence joins TRBV7-3 and TRBJ2-1; 7 bases match TRBD2. CDR3 length: 20 residues. Germline-derived CDR1 and CDR2 are SGHTA and FQGTGA. This CDR3 reads CACSSSLAGDKGQWVSEQFF. CDR3 nucleotide sequence: TGTGCCTGCAGCTCCTCCCTGGCGGGAGACAAGGGCCAGTGGGTGAGTGAGCAGTTCTTC.

This clonotype was seen only a few times. The chain combines TRBV29-1 with TRBJ2-1; D ambiguous. This CDR3 is built from 14 residues. Germline V CDR1 and CDR2: SQVTM, ANQGSEA. V was clipped by 3 bases and J by 3 bases, with 12 bases between them. The CDR3 loop is CSVDVTGRYNEQFF. CDR3 nucleotide sequence: TGCAGCGTTGACGTTACTGGGCGCTACAATGAGCAGTTCTTC.

This clonotype was seen more than once but under ten times. V gene TRBV6-6 combines with J gene TRBJ1-6; TRBD1 matches 9 bases. Germline CDR1 and CDR2: MNHNY and SVGAGI (reference sequence). The CDR3 runs to 16 residues. The V gene end was trimmed by 6 bases and the J gene end by 9 bases; junction bases not matched to a gene: 12. CDR3 bases: TGTGCCAGCAGGTCTGCTCAACAGGGGGCTAGTTCACCCCTCCACTTT. It yields the protein CASRSAQQGASSPLHF.

The genes are TRBV7-8 and TRBJ2-1; no definite D call. V was pared by 0 bases and J by 12 bases, with 12 bases between. The CDR3 length is 13 residues. Germline lookup yields CDR1 SGHVS and CDR2 FQNEAQ. As DNA, the CDR3 is TGTGCCAGCAGCTTAGCAGGCCCTTTAGGGCAGTTCTTC. It translates to CASSLAGPLGQFF.

This clonotype was seen more than once but under ten times. This chain connects TRBV20-1 to TRBJ2-1; 9 bases map to TRBD1. CDR1 is DFQATT and CDR2 is SNEGSKA in the germline V gene (reference sequence). V gave up 1 base and J gave up 9 bases; unmatched junction bases: 4. The CDR3 is made up of 13 amino acids. The DNA of the CDR3 is TGCAGTGCTAGAGGGGACAGGGTCTTTGAGCAGTTCTTC. Its protein product is CSARGDRVFEQFF.

This sequence joins TRBV25-1 and TRBJ1-1; the D gene is possibly TRBD1 (5 bases). V was shortened by 4 bases and J by 4 bases, with 16 bases between the two germline ends. From germline, CDR1 is MGHDK and CDR2 SYGVNS. This CDR3 comprises 15 residues. The CDR3 DNA follows: TGTGCCAGCAGTGCGGACCCCGGGGGGGGCACTGAAGCTTTCTTT. Protein product: CASSADPGGGTEAFF.

The V gene is TRBV6-4, the J gene TRBJ1-1; D remains unclear. This CDR3 region has 13 residues. V was shortened by 3 bases and J by 6 bases, with 11 bases between the two germline ends. The germline gives CDR1 MRHNA, CDR2 SNTAGT. For the CDR3, the DNA is TGTGCCAGCAGTGAACAGCAGGCCTCTGAAGCTTTCTTT. It encodes CASSEQQASEAFF.

This clonotype has only a few counts. V usage is TRBV7-2 and J usage is TRBJ1-4, with 7 bases lining up with TRBD1. With 1 base clipped from V and 14 bases from J, the junction kept 13 bases outside the gene matches. The CDR3 has 15 amino acids. Looked up from germline, CDR1 is SGHTA and CDR2 is FQGNSA. Written as DNA, the CDR3 is TGTGCCAGCAGCTTAGAAGGACAGGAGAGGCGTAGGCTGTTTTTT. It yields the protein CASSLEGQERRRLFF.

The chain combines TRBV6-5 with TRBJ1-6; 8 bases align to TRBD1. After removal of 0 bases from V and 14 bases from J, the junction contained 12 bases not matched to a gene. Germline V gene data show CDR1 as MNHEY and CDR2 as SVGAGI. CDR3 length: 16 amino acids. The CDR3 sequence is CASSYSKKRTGTTLHF. Written as DNA, the CDR3 is TGTGCCAGCAGTTACTCGAAGAAGAGGACAGGGACTACCCTCCACTTT.

This clonotype was counted only a few times. The CDR3 nucleotides are TGTGCCAGCAGCTTGCCCGGGAGGGGCTTATGGGGGCAGTACTTC. This sequence encodes CASSLPGRGLWGQYF. The chain links TRBV5-6 to TRBJ2-7, with TRBD2 matching over 8 bases. V shed 1 base and J 9 bases; nucleotides not matched to a gene: 12. Germline V lookup: CDR1 SGHDT, CDR2 YYEEEE. The CDR3 is 15 amino acids. Based on the CDR3 plus reference TRBV5-6 and TRBJ2-7, the full variable domain is DAGVTQSPTHLIKTRGQQVTLRCSPKSGHDTVSWYQQALGQGPQFIFQYYEEEERQRGNFPDRFSGHQFPNYSSELNVNALLLGDSALYLCASSLPGRGLWGQYFGPGTRLTVT.

The V gene is TRBV11-2, the J gene TRBJ2-3; D gene ambiguous. Germline loops: CDR1 SGHAT, CDR2 FQNNGV. The V end was cut by 4 bases, the J end by 2 bases, with 13 bases between. The CDR3 sequence is 15 residues long. CDR3 loop: CASSSINAYTDTQYF. Here the CDR3 DNA reads TGTGCCAGCAGCTCCATTAATGCGTACACAGATACGCAGTATTTT.

This clonotype was seen a handful of times. The genes are TRBV11-1 and TRBJ2-1; no firm D call. Germline V CDR1 and CDR2: SGHAT, FQDESV (reference sequence). V lost 6 bases to trimming and J lost 6 bases, with 18 bases between them. CDR3 length equals 15 residues. CDR3 sequence reads: CASRPQRMGGNEQFF. The CDR3 DNA reads TGTGCCAGCAGGCCACAAAGGATGGGTGGCAATGAGCAGTTCTTC.